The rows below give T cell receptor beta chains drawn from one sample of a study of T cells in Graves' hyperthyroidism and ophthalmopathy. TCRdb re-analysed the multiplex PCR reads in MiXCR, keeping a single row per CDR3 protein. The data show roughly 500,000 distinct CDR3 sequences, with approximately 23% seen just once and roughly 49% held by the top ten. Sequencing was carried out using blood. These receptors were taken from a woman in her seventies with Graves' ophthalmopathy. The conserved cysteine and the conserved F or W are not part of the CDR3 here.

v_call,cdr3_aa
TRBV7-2,ASGNSGGFGNQPQH
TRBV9,ASSARRNTEAF
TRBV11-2,ASSLLTSGRYQETQY
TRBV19,ASSMQGTGQETQY
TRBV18,ASSPPLAGGTGELF
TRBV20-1,SAKVESTDTQY
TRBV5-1,ASSLIAGTSGLGEQY
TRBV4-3,ASSQDLSGAWYGYT
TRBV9,ASTPLSANTGAF
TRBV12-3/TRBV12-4,ASSFMRGIGELF
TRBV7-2,ASSLDGAYNEQF
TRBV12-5,ASGSGQGGQPQH
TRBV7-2,ASSPPFGGYT
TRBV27,ASSDSVGAYEQY
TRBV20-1,SARDPAGDREQF
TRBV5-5,ASSLAPLGNYNEQF
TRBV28,ASSQNSGNRNEQF
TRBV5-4,ASSRGFGTQY
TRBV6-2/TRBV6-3,ASSSSGGLNIQY
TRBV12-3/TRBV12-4,ASSLSETQY
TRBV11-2,ASSTRLAASYEQY
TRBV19,ASSIGQGRGNEQF
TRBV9,ASSVAHLAGGPETQY
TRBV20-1,SARDQGRAYGYT
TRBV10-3,ANSGTGDGYT
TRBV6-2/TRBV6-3,ASSRSPGLKMNTEAF
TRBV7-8,ASSFGTGQENSPLH
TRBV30,AWSVLIPSGEQY
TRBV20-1,SARLHEQY
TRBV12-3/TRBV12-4,ASSSVGTGTYEQY
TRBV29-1,SVDLLAGGLGTQY
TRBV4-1,ASSLRDSPSTDTQY
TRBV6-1,ASSPGAGEKLF
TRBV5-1,ASSRGTRVGEQY
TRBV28,ASRVAGAFSNEQF
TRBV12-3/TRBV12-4,ASSLVGEATDTQY
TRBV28,ASTSLGSGTDTQY
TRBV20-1,SARDQLGGDQPQH
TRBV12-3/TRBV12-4,ASSGTARNQPQH
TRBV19,ASSLVAADTQY
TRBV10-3,AISAKGLAGETQY
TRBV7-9,ASSFSGANYEQY
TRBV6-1,ASSYASGTYEQY
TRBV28,ASSLGASGRAYTRY
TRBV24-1,ATSDPGTSGQETQY
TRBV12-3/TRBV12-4,ASSLDRLAGVHNEQF
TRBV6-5,ASSYSRGEETQY
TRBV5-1,ASSLASSSGRSPGELF
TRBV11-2,ASSSRGINYGYT
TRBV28,ASSLGAIGGMTF
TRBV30,AWGVNRRRYGYT
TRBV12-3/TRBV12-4,ASKRASLAGELF
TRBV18,ASSPPAGSNQPQH
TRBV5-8,ASSLAGQTRAYEQY
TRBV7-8,ASSFLGTSSYNEQF
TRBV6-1,ASSDGTGGAYGYT
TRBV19,ASSIGLATETQY
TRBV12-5,ASGLVAGHRQGYEQY
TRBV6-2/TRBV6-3,ASRKGILNEQF